A selection of T cell receptor beta chains follows, all from one sample in a study of PD-L1 blockade in urothelial cancer. Libraries were prepared by immunoSEQ multiplex PCR; TCRdb keeps only in-frame clonotypes and omits some of them. This table holds around 48,000 clones, approximately 86% found once. Sequenced material: PBMCs, taken around atezolizumab (anti-PD-L1) treatment. These TCRs come from a man between 60 and 75 years old with urothelial cancer. Each CDR3 is given with its conserved first and last residue. A D gene is named only where the DNA matches it firmly. Size values are once, few and many counts, or a class for expanded clones, and some rows have none.

j_call | v_call | d_call | clone_size | cdr3_aa | cdr3_nt
TRBJ2-7 | TRBV7-8 | TRBD2 | few | CASSPSLAGVEQYF | TGTGCCAGCAGCCCATCGCTAGCGGGGGTAGAGCAGTACTTC
TRBJ1-2 | TRBV5-4 | TRBD1 | NA | CASSLYRDRGFYGYTF | TGTGCCAGCAGCTTATACCGGGACAGGGGATTCTATGGCTACACCTTC
TRBJ1-1 | TRBV10-3 | TRBD1 | NA | CAISEGTGTTEAFF | TGTGCCATCAGTGAGGGGACAGGAACCACTGAAGCTTTCTTT
TRBJ2-7 | TRBV11-3 | NA | NA | CASSTPPYEQYF | TGTGCCAGCAGCACACCACCCTACGAGCAGTACTTC
TRBJ2-1 | TRBV7-2 | NA | NA | CASSPQSPPGEQFF | TGTGCCAGCAGCCCACAAAGCCCTCCAGGTGAGCAGTTCTTC
TRBJ1-4 | TRBV11-2 | NA | NA | CASSSHDNQNEKLFF | TGTGCCAGCAGCAGCCATGACAACCAAAATGAAAAACTGTTTTTT
TRBJ2-5 | TRBV6-5 | NA | NA | CASTRGETQYF | TGTGCCAGCACGCGAGGAGAGACCCAGTACTTC
TRBJ2-1 | TRBV11-2 | TRBD1 | once | CASTPLQGTLNEQFF | TGTGCCAGCACCCCTTTACAGGGGACCCTTAATGAGCAGTTCTTC
TRBJ1-4 | TRBV4-3 | TRBD1 | NA | CASSRSGTANEKLFF | TGCGCCAGCAGCCGCTCGGGGACAGCTAATGAAAAACTGTTTTTT
TRBJ1-1 | TRBV5-1 | NA | once | CASSLGQKDTEAFF | TGCGCCAGCAGCTTGGGACAGAAGGACACTGAAGCTTTCTTT
TRBJ2-3 | TRBV11-3 | TRBD2 | NA | CASSSGTSGGQDTQYF | TGTGCCAGCAGCTCCGGGACTAGCGGGGGCCAGGATACGCAGTATTTT
TRBJ2-7 | TRBV10-1 | TRBD1 | NA | CASSPGQGGSYEQYF | TGCGCCAGCAGTCCGGGACAGGGGGGTTCCTACGAGCAGTACTTC
TRBJ2-1 | TRBV5-1 | TRBD2 | NA | CASSLGLTSGGLNEQFF | TGCGCCAGCAGCTTGGGACTTACTAGCGGGGGGCTCAATGAGCAGTTCTTC
TRBJ2-2 | TRBV4-1 | NA | NA | CASSPVGADTGELFF | TGCGCCAGCAGCCCGGTGGGGGCCGACACCGGGGAGCTGTTTTTT
TRBJ2-2 | TRBV7-3 | TRBD2 | NA | CASSLGGGDTGELFF | TGTGCCAGCAGCTTAGGCGGGGGGGACACCGGGGAGCTGTTTTTT
TRBJ2-2 | TRBV11-3 | TRBD1 | once | CASNHWDSANTGELFF | TGTGCCAGCAACCACTGGGACAGCGCGAACACCGGGGAGCTGTTTTTT
TRBJ1-4 | TRBV7-2 | NA | NA | CASSTSTTGINEKLFF | TGTGCCAGCAGCACCTCGACGACAGGAATAAATGAAAAACTGTTTTTT
TRBJ1-1 | TRBV5-4 | NA | NA | CASSLVQPNTEAFF | TGTGCCAGCAGCTTGGTACAGCCGAACACTGAAGCTTTCTTT
TRBJ1-1 | TRBV7-9 | NA | few | CASSLVSQVDTEAFF | TGTGCCAGCAGCTTAGTTTCACAGGTGGACACTGAAGCTTTCTTT
TRBJ1-5 | TRBV29-1 | TRBD1 | NA | CSIRTGVSNQPQHF | TGCAGCATCCGGACAGGGGTAAGCAATCAGCCCCAGCATTTT
TRBJ2-7 | TRBV6-1 | NA | NA | CASSEAQGPYEQYF | TGTGCCAGCAGTGAAGCGCAGGGTCCCTACGAGCAGTACTTC
TRBJ2-2 | TRBV2 | TRBD2 | NA | CASSGTSGAGELFF | TGTGCCAGCAGTGGGACTAGCGGGGCCGGGGAGCTGTTTTTT
TRBJ1-2 | TRBV19 | NA | NA | CASSITAGEGGYTF | TGTGCCAGTAGTATAACCGCCGGGGAGGGCGGCTACACCTTC
TRBJ1-5 | TRBV18 | TRBD1 | few | CASSPPGTGDQPQHF | TGTGCCAGCTCACCCCCCGGGACAGGGGATCAGCCCCAGCATTTT
TRBJ2-1 | TRBV7-3 | NA | NA | CASSLTSARGKQFF | TGTGCCAGCAGCTTAACGAGCGCCAGGGGAAAGCAGTTCTTC
TRBJ1-1 | TRBV6-5 | NA | NA | CASREFMNTEAFF | TGTGCCAGCAGGGAGTTCATGAACACTGAAGCTTTCTTT
TRBJ1-1 | TRBV29-1 | NA | NA | CSVSGRAGAEAFF | TGCAGCGTTAGTGGGCGGGCGGGGGCTGAAGCTTTCTTT
TRBJ1-6 | TRBV9 | NA | NA | CASSPSFNSPLHF | TGTGCCAGCAGCCCGTCGTTTAATTCACCCCTCCACTTT
TRBJ1-2 | TRBV27 | NA | NA | CASSLREGSYGYTF | TGTGCCAGCAGTTTACGGGAGGGTTCCTATGGCTACACCTTC
TRBJ2-7 | TRBV7-9 | NA | NA | CASSLVGTTYEQYF | TGTGCCAGCAGCTTAGTGGGGACAACCTACGAGCAGTACTTC
TRBJ2-7 | TRBV7-9 | NA | NA | CASSLKTAYEQYF | TGTGCCAGCAGCCTTAAGACAGCTTACGAGCAGTACTTC
TRBJ1-4 | TRBV9 | TRBD1 | NA | CASSAGTDLGLMEKLFF | TGTGCCAGCAGCGCGGGGACAGACTTAGGGCTTATGGAAAAACTGTTTTTT
TRBJ1-5 | TRBV5-4 | TRBD1 | NA | CASSLGGDQPQHF | TGTGCCAGCAGCTTAGGGGGCGATCAGCCCCAGCATTTT
TRBJ2-7 | TRBV4-2 | NA | NA | CASSQDPQGFYEQYF | TGTGCCAGCAGCCAAGATCCACAGGGCTTCTACGAGCAGTACTTC
TRBJ1-4 | TRBV18 | TRBD1 | NA | CASSARTGFDEKLFF | TGTGCCAGCTCAGCCCGGACAGGGTTTGACGAAAAACTGTTTTTT
TRBJ1-1 | TRBV2 | NA | NA | CASSVTEGGWEAFF | TGTGCCAGCAGTGTGACCGAGGGGGGGTGGGAAGCTTTTTTT
TRBJ2-1 | TRBV19 | NA | once | CASSTGHEQFF | TGTGCCAGTAGCACAGGCCATGAGCAGTTCTTC
TRBJ1-3 | TRBV4-3 | NA | once | CASSLVTGSGNTIYF | TGCGCCAGCAGCCTTGTTACAGGATCTGGAAACACCATATATTTT
TRBJ2-2 | TRBV27 | TRBD2 | NA | CASSQPGLASGELFF | TGTGCCAGCAGTCAACCGGGACTAGCTAGCGGGGAGCTGTTTTTT
TRBJ1-1 | TRBV12-5 | NA | NA | CASGNGGRETEAFF | TGTGCTAGTGGTAACGGAGGGAGGGAGACTGAAGCTTTCTTT